The entry below describes one T cell receptor (beta chain). Sequencing was performed with immunoSEQ multiplex PCR; in TCRdb, only in-frame clones are kept and a portion is missing. The sample yields approximately 54,000 clones, 80% to 95% seen once. The sample belongs to a study of OX40 agonist ivuxolimab in advanced cancers. CDR3 length: 15 amino acids. Trimming removed 5 bases from V and 1 base from J; junction bases left unmatched: 5. Germline loops: CDR1 SEHNR, CDR2 FQNEAQ (reference sequence). This chain connects TRBV7-9 to TRBJ2-3; 8 positions match TRBD2. Sequenced here: CD4+ or CD8+ T cells sorted from blood, sampled in a trial of the OX40 agonist ivuxolimab. The origin of this receptor is an adult with an advanced solid tumor such as melanoma, head and neck, liver or kidney cancer. The CDR3 protein is CASSPSGSRTDTQYF. The CDR3 nucleotides are TGTGCCAGCAGCCCTAGCGGGTCCCGCACAGATACGCAGTATTTT.